Listed below are T cell receptor beta chains from one sample, sequenced in a study of PD-L1 blockade in urothelial cancer. Data came from immunoSEQ multiplex PCR; TCRdb stores just in-frame clones and leaves some out. This sample has some 51,000 clones; around 86% occur once, and the top ten carry roughly 16%. Sample: PBMCs, taken around atezolizumab (anti-PD-L1) treatment. All receptors derive from a man in his 60s with urothelial cancer. The CDR3 runs from the conserved cysteine through the conserved F or W. A D gene is named only where the DNA matches it firmly. Only some rows state a clone size, as once, few, many or a class for expanded clones.

D gene: NA
J gene: TRBJ1-3
clone size: NA
V gene: TRBV19
CDR3 DNA: TGTGCCAGTAGTTATGCAGGGCCCTCCGGAAACACCATATATTTT
CDR3 protein: CASSYAGPSGNTIYF

D gene: NA
J gene: TRBJ2-7
clone size: NA
V gene: TRBV18
CDR3 DNA: TGTGCCAGCTCACCTCTAGGGAGCTCCTACGAGCAGTACTTC
CDR3 protein: CASSPLGSSYEQYF

D gene: NA
J gene: TRBJ1-1
clone size: NA
V gene: TRBV30
CDR3 DNA: TGTGCCTGGAGCACCGGGACTTGGATCGCTTTCTTT
CDR3 protein: CAWSTGTWIAFF

D gene: NA
J gene: TRBJ2-4
clone size: few
V gene: TRBV2
CDR3 DNA: TGTGCCAGCAGTGAAAGGGAAGGAAAGGGGAGGGCCAAAAACATTCAGTACTTC
CDR3 protein: CASSEREGKGRAKNIQYF

D gene: TRBD1
J gene: TRBJ2-7
clone size: NA
V gene: TRBV27
CDR3 DNA: TGTGCCAGCAGTTTGCTTAGCAGGGGGTTGTCCTACGAGCAGTACTTC
CDR3 protein: CASSLLSRGLSYEQYF

D gene: NA
J gene: TRBJ1-5
clone size: NA
V gene: TRBV27
CDR3 DNA: TGTGCCAGCAGCCGGACAGCTCGCAATCAGCCCCAGCATTTT
CDR3 protein: CASSRTARNQPQHF

D gene: TRBD1
J gene: TRBJ2-2
clone size: NA
V gene: TRBV19
CDR3 DNA: TGTGCCAGTAGGACCGGGACAGGGGACCTCGGGGAGCTGTTTTTT
CDR3 protein: CASRTGTGDLGELFF

D gene: NA
J gene: TRBJ1-1
clone size: NA
V gene: TRBV6-5
CDR3 DNA: TGTGCCAGCAGTTACCGGCAGGGTGAAGCTTTCTTT
CDR3 protein: CASSYRQGEAFF

D gene: NA
J gene: TRBJ2-5
clone size: NA
V gene: TRBV4-2
CDR3 DNA: TGTGCCAGCGGGGTGGGGGGACGTGGGTCACAAGAGACCCAGTACTTC
CDR3 protein: CASGVGGRGSQETQYF

D gene: TRBD1
J gene: TRBJ1-2
clone size: NA
V gene: TRBV27
CDR3 DNA: TGTGCCAGCAGTCCGGACAGGGGCTTTGGAGGCTACACCTTC
CDR3 protein: CASSPDRGFGGYTF

D gene: TRBD2
J gene: TRBJ2-5
clone size: NA
V gene: TRBV5-8
CDR3 DNA: TGTGCCAGCAGTTCTACCCCTCTAGCGGGGGGAACCGAGACCCAGTACTTC
CDR3 protein: CASSSTPLAGGTETQYF

D gene: NA
J gene: TRBJ2-6
clone size: NA
V gene: TRBV7-9
CDR3 DNA: TGTGCCAGCAGCTTAGTGGCGGGAACTGGGGCCAACGTCCTGACTTTC
CDR3 protein: CASSLVAGTGANVLTF

D gene: NA
J gene: TRBJ2-1
clone size: once
V gene: TRBV6-5
CDR3 DNA: TGTGCCAGCAGTTACGCCCTAGCTTCCAATGAGCAGTTCTTC
CDR3 protein: CASSYALASNEQFF

D gene: NA
J gene: TRBJ2-2
clone size: NA
V gene: TRBV6-1
CDR3 DNA: TGTGCCAGCAGTGCATGGGGGGGCGGAGACAACACCGGGGAGCTGTTTTTT
CDR3 protein: CASSAWGGGDNTGELFF

D gene: NA
J gene: TRBJ2-1
clone size: NA
V gene: TRBV4-1
CDR3 DNA: TGCGCCAGCAGCCAAGTTGGGGCCGCTAGGGGTGAGCAGTTCTTC
CDR3 protein: CASSQVGAARGEQFF

D gene: NA
J gene: TRBJ1-6
clone size: NA
V gene: TRBV18
CDR3 DNA: TGTGCCAGCTCACCGGGAGGGGCGGCTGCGAATTCACCCCTCCACTTT
CDR3 protein: CASSPGGAAANSPLHF

D gene: NA
J gene: TRBJ1-5
clone size: many
V gene: TRBV28
CDR3 DNA: TGTGCCAGCAGCTTTGAGGTACAGCCCCAGCATTTT
CDR3 protein: CASSFEVQPQHF

D gene: NA
J gene: TRBJ1-4
clone size: NA
V gene: TRBV10-3
CDR3 DNA: TGTGCCATCAGCAAGGAGGGTCCTAATGAAAAACTGTTTTTT
CDR3 protein: CAISKEGPNEKLFF

D gene: TRBD2
J gene: TRBJ2-1
clone size: NA
V gene: TRBV11-2
CDR3 DNA: TGTGCCAGCAGCTTTTCCGGGAGGGAGTACAATGAGCAGTTCTTC
CDR3 protein: CASSFSGREYNEQFF

D gene: TRBD2
J gene: TRBJ2-1
clone size: NA
V gene: TRBV27
CDR3 DNA: TGTGCCAGCAGCAAGCGGGAGGGAGGGGGCAATGAGCAGTTCTTC
CDR3 protein: CASSKREGGGNEQFF

D gene: NA
J gene: TRBJ2-3
clone size: NA
V gene: TRBV27
CDR3 DNA: TGTGCCAGCAGCCGTCGAGTATCTCTCACCTCTAGCACAGATACGCAGTATTTT
CDR3 protein: CASSRRVSLTSSTDTQYF

D gene: NA
J gene: TRBJ2-1
clone size: NA
V gene: TRBV21-1
CDR3 DNA: TGTGCCAGCGAGCGACTAACAACTTACAATGAGCAGTTCTTC
CDR3 protein: CASERLTTYNEQFF

D gene: NA
J gene: TRBJ1-2
clone size: NA
V gene: TRBV5-4
CDR3 DNA: TGTGCCAGCAGCTTGTCGTTGGGACTTAACTATGGCTACACCTTC
CDR3 protein: CASSLSLGLNYGYTF

D gene: NA
J gene: TRBJ2-5
clone size: NA
V gene: TRBV2
CDR3 DNA: TGTGCCAGCAGTGAACAGCAAGAGACCCAGTACTTC
CDR3 protein: CASSEQQETQYF